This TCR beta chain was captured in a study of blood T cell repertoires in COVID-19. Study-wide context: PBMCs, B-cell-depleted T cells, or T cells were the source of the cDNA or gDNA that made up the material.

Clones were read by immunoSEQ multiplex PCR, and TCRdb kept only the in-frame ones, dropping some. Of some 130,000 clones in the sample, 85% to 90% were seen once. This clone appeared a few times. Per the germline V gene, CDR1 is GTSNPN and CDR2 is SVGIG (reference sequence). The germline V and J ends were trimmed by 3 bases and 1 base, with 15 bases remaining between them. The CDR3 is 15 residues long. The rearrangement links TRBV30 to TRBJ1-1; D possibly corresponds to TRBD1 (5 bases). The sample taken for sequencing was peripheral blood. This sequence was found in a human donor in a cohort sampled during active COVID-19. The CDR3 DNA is TGTGCCTGGAGACGGCAGGGATCCTCGAACACTGAAGCTTTCTTT. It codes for CAWRRQGSSNTEAFF.